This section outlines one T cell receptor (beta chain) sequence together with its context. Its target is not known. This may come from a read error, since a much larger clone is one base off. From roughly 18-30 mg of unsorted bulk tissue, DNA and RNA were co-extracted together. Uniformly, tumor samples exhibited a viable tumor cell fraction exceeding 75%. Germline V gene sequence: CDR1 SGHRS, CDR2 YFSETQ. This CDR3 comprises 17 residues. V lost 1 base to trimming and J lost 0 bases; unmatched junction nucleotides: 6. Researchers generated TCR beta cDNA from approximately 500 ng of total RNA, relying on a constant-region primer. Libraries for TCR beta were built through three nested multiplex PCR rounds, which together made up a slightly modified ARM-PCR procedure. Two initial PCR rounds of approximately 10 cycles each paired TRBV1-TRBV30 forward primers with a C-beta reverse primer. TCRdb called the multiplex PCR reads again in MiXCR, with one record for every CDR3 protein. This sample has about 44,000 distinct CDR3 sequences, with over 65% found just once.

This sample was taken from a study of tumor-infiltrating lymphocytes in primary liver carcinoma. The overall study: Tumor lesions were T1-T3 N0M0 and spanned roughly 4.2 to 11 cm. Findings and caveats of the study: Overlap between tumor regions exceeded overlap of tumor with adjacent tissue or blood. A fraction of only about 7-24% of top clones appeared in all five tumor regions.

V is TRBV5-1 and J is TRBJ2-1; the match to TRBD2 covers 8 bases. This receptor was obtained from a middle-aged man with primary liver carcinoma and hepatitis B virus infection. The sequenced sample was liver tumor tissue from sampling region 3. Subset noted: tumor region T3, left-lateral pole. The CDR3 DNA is TGCGCCAGCAGCTTGTCTAGCGGGCCCAGCTCCTACAATGAGCAGTTCTTC. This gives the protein CASSLSSGPSSYNEQFF.